This T cell receptor (beta chain) was sequenced during a study of blood T cell repertoires in COVID-19. Method: immunoSEQ multiplex PCR; TCRdb's copy keeps in-frame clones and lacks some. The sample consists of fewer than 110,000 clones, around nine tenths of them appearing once. Trimming took 4 bases from V and 6 from J, leaving 17 bases between them. CDR3 length: 14 residues. The germline CDR1 and CDR2 sequences are GTSNPN and SVGIG (reference sequence). The V call is TRBV30, the J call TRBJ2-3, with D possibly TRBD2 on 6 matching bases. The sequence was collected from a woman in her twenties or thirties with acute or convalescent COVID-19. Sequences were obtained from peripheral blood. CDR3 loop: CAWKVWGGADTQYF. The CDR3 region has the DNA TGTGCCTGGAAGGTGTGGGGCGGGGCCGATACGCAGTATTTT.